This paragraph reports one T cell receptor beta chain. What it recognizes is unknown. The entry originates in a study of cytomegalovirus exposure and HLA in healthy donors. Findings and caveats of the study: TCR beta V- and J-gene trimming, according to a later analysis, was linked to a missense DCLRE1C variant. A prior analysis recorded that most TCR beta V segments were productive about 87% or about 30% of the time.

Germline V lookup: CDR1 SGDLS, CDR2 YYNGEE. The CDR3 contains 16 residues. V lost 3 bases and J lost 1; bases outside the gene matches: 8. Use of 60 Vbeta and 13 Jbeta primers characterized the PCR. Data came from immunoSEQ multiplex PCR; TCRdb stores just in-frame clones and leaves some out. The table includes more than 95,000 clones, approximately 12% detected once. This TCR derives from a man aged 35 to 55 in good health and CMV-seropositive. The chain recombines TRBV9 with TRBJ2-3; 7 bases line up with TRBD1. Sequencing input: PBMCs. As DNA, the CDR3 is TGTGCCAGCAGCGCGAACCGGGACAGACGCACAGATACGCAGTATTTT. It is translated as CASSANRDRRTDTQYF.